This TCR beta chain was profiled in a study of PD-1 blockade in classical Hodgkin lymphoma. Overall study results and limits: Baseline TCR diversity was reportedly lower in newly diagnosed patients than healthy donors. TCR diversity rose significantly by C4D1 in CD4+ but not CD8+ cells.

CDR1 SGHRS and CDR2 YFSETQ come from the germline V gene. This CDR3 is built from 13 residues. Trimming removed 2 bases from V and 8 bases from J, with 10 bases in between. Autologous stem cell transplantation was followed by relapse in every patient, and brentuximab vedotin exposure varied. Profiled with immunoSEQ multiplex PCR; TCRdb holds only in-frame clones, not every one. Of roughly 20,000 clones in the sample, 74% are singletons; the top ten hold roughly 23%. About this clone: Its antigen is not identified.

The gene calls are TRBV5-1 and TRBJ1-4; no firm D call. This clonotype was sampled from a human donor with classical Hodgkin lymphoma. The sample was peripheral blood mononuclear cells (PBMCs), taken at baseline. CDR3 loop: CASSFELGEKLFF. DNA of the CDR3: TGCGCCAGCAGCTTCGAGCTTGGAGAAAAACTGTTTTTT.